The rows below give T cell receptor beta chains drawn from one sample of a study of blood T cell repertoires in COVID-19. Method: immunoSEQ multiplex PCR; TCRdb's copy keeps in-frame clones and lacks some. The sample carries 250,000 or so clones, 86% recorded once. Sequencing was done on a sample of PBMCs or T cells enriched from blood (not recorded which). These receptor sequences come from a woman younger than 30 who had recovered from COVID-19. CDR3s include the opening cysteine and the closing phenylalanine or tryptophan. Fields, in order: clone size, V gene, D gene, J gene, CDR3 DNA, CDR3 protein. The D gene is left open where the match is weak. Only part of the rows carry a size: once, few, many, or a class if the clone is expanded.

NA	TRBV6-2/TRBV6-3	NA	TRBJ2-2	TGTGCCAGCAGTCATACCGGGGAGCTGTTTTTT	CASSHTGELFF
NA	TRBV11-2	NA	TRBJ2-3	TGTGCCAGCTCGACAGATACGCAGTATTTT	CASSTDTQYF
NA	TRBV5-1	TRBD1	TRBJ2-3	TGCGCCAGCAGCTGGGACCCTGGGACAGGGGACACAGATACGCAGTATTTT	CASSWDPGTGDTDTQYF
NA	TRBV2	NA	TRBJ2-5	TGTGCCAGCAGTGAAAGGCTAGCGCGAGAGACCCAGTACTTC	CASSERLARETQYF
NA	TRBV19	TRBD1	TRBJ1-2	TGTGCCAGTAGTACGGGACAGACCTTCTATGGCTACACCTTC	CASSTGQTFYGYTF
NA	TRBV24-1	NA	TRBJ2-3	TGTGCCACCAGTGACTACAGGGCCACAGATACGCAGTATTTT	CATSDYRATDTQYF
NA	TRBV27	NA	TRBJ2-7	TGTGCCAGCAGTCCGGGACACCTCTACGAGCAGTACTTC	CASSPGHLYEQYF
few	TRBV27	TRBD2	TRBJ2-3	TGTGCCAGCAGTCCCACTAGCGGGAGCTATCCAGATACGCAGTATTTT	CASSPTSGSYPDTQYF
NA	TRBV27	TRBD2	TRBJ2-1	TGTGCCAGCAGTTTAACTAGCGGGCTCCCTTACAATGAGCAGTTCTTC	CASSLTSGLPYNEQFF
NA	TRBV9	TRBD2	TRBJ2-3	TGTGCCAGCAGCGCCTCTAGCGGGGGTAGCACAGATACGCAGTATTTT	CASSASSGGSTDTQYF
NA	TRBV7-8	NA	TRBJ1-1	TGTGCCAGCAGCTTAGATTGGGGGCGAGGGAACACTGAAGCTTTCTTT	CASSLDWGRGNTEAFF
NA	TRBV28	NA	TRBJ1-1	TGTGCCAGCAGTCCGATGAGGGGGGGCCCTGAAGCTTTCTTT	CASSPMRGGPEAFF
NA	TRBV5-1	TRBD2	TRBJ2-3	TGCGCCAGCAGCTCCTTTAGCGGGAGCCCCACAGATACGCAGTATTTT	CASSSFSGSPTDTQYF
NA	TRBV7-7	TRBD2	TRBJ2-1	TGTGCCAGCAGCTTAGTTCTAGCGGGAGATCATAATGAGCAGTTCTTC	CASSLVLAGDHNEQFF
NA	TRBV7-9	TRBD2	TRBJ2-1	TGTGCCAGCAGCCTAGCGGGAGGAAACTACAATGAGCAGTTCTTC	CASSLAGGNYNEQFF
NA	TRBV19	NA	TRBJ1-2	TGTGCCAGTAGTATGGACGGACAGAACTATGGCTACACCTTC	CASSMDGQNYGYTF
NA	TRBV5-1	NA	TRBJ1-4	TGCGCCAGCAACTCACCAGGGGACGAAAAACTGTTTTTT	CASNSPGDEKLFF